One and the same sample provided the 6 T cell receptor beta chains below, sequenced in a study of blood T cells in healthy people across ages. Through a sample-barcoded 5' primer and a J-beta primer mix, a second PCR was run for roughly 6 to 12 cycles. One entry per CDR3 protein results from TCRdb running MiXCR on the 5' RACE reads. The repertoire holds hundreds of thousands of distinct CDR3 sequences, with under 25% as singletons. Material for sequencing was blood. These receptors came from a man between 65 and 79 years old in good health.

The chain joins TRBV11-2 to TRBJ2-7, with 10 bases identical to TRBD2. CDR3 length: 15 amino acids. Germline V lookup: CDR1 SGHAT, CDR2 FQNNGV. The V gene end was trimmed by 4 bases and the J gene end by 5 bases; junction bases not matched to a gene: 8. CDR3 sequence (DNA): TGTGCCAGCAGCTCCGTCGGAGCGGGAGGGAACGAGCAGTACTTC. Its protein is CASSSVGAGGNEQYF.

This chain links TRBV27 with TRBJ2-2; no clear D. Germline-derived CDR1 and CDR2 are MNHEY and SMNVEV (reference sequence). The CDR3 is 12 residues long. V lost 8 bases and J 1 base, leaving 5 bases between the germline ends. Written as DNA, the CDR3 is TGTGCCAGCTATAGGAACACCGGGGAGCTGTTTTTT. Its protein product is CASYRNTGELFF.

This chain connects TRBV2 to TRBJ1-1; 10 nucleotides match TRBD1. The CDR3 sequence is 13 residues long. Germline CDR1 reads SNHLY; CDR2 reads FYNNEI. V lost 8 bases and J lost 5; bases outside the gene matches: 5. The CDR3 sequence is CASADRGRTEAFF. For the CDR3, the DNA is TGTGCCAGCGCCGACAGGGGGCGAACTGAAGCTTTCTTT.

J is TRBJ2-1 and V is TRBV7-9; 7 bases agree with TRBD2. Losses at the gene ends were 0 bases for V and 8 bases for J; bases not matched to a gene: 10. Germline values: CDR1 SEHNR, CDR2 FQNEAQ (reference sequence). The CDR3 covers 16 residues. This CDR3 reads CASSLAASGGWDEQFF. The CDR3 DNA sequence: TGTGCCAGCAGCTTAGCGGCTAGCGGAGGCTGGGATGAGCAGTTCTTC.

This clonotype was observed many times. The J gene is TRBJ2-5, the V gene TRBV3-1; D not resolved. The DNA end is a closer match to TRBJ2-1, so the J assignment may be wrong. Germline V CDR1 and CDR2: LGHDT, YNNKEL (reference sequence). This CDR3 comprises 14 residues. The CDR3 DNA reads TGTGCCAGCAGCCCAGAAAATCGGATCAACGAGCAGTTCTTC. The encoded protein is CASSPENRINEQFF.

The chain recombines TRBV29-1 with TRBJ1-1, with TRBD1 identical over 7 bases. The germline gives CDR1 SQVTM, CDR2 ANQGSEA. The length of the CDR3 is 13 residues. After removal of 6 bases from V and 4 bases from J, the junction contained 8 bases not matched to a gene. The CDR3 nucleotides are TGCAGCGTGGAACCGGGACAGCCCACTGAAGCTTTCTTT. Residues: CSVEPGQPTEAFF.